The 18 T cell receptor beta chains given below trace back to one sample, sequenced in a study of OX40 agonist ivuxolimab in advanced cancers. Assay: immunoSEQ multiplex PCR; the TCRdb copy retains only in-frame clones and omits some. The table includes more than 40,000 clones, 80% to 85% detected once. The sample consisted of CD4+ or CD8+ T cells sorted from blood, taken in a trial of the OX40 agonist ivuxolimab. Receptor source: an adult with an advanced solid tumor such as melanoma, head and neck, liver or kidney cancer.

This clone was detected only a few times. The chain uses TRBV27 and TRBJ1-2, with D perhaps matching TRBD1 (6 bases). Germline loops: CDR1 MNHEY, CDR2 SMNVEV (reference sequence). The CDR3 covers 15 residues. The V and J ends lost 10 bases and 0 bases respectively, with 18 bases between them. The CDR3 loop reads CATAPGTNTNYGYTF. The CDR3, as DNA: TGTGCCACCGCACCGGGGACAAATACTAACTATGGCTACACCTTC.

This sequence joins TRBV10-3 and TRBJ1-2; D remains ambiguous. Germline CDR1 ENHRY, CDR2 SYGVKD. The V end lost 5 bases, the J end lost 2 bases, and 15 bases lay between the germline ends. This CDR3 region has 15 residues. DNA of the CDR3: TGTGCCATCAGTTACGATGGTAGCGGCAACTATGGCTACACCTTC. It yields the protein CAISYDGSGNYGYTF.

V is TRBV9 and J is TRBJ2-5; 11 bases fit TRBD2. The DNA end favors TRBJ2-7, so the J call may be wrong. The CDR3 is made up of 17 amino acids. Germline CDR1 is SGDLS and CDR2 is YYNGEE. This CDR3 reads CASSSRGGGTSGYEQYF. CDR3 DNA sequence: TGTGCCAGCAGCTCCAGAGGGGGTGGGACTAGCGGCTACGAGCAGTACTTC.

The chain is built from TRBV7-2 and TRBJ2-2, with TRBD2 identical over 7 bases. V shed 2 bases and J 2 bases; nucleotides not matched to a gene: 11. Germline CDR1 reads SGHTA; CDR2 reads FQGNSA. This CDR3 is 18 amino acids long. DNA of the CDR3: TGTGCCAGCAGCTTAAGGCACATGCCGGGGGGTAACACCGGGGAGCTGTTTTTT. Its protein is CASSLRHMPGGNTGELFF.

The V gene is TRBV2, the J gene TRBJ2-2; D may be TRBD1 (5 bases). Trimming took 1 base from V and 0 from J, leaving 6 bases between them. CDR1 and CDR2 (germline): SNHLY, FYNNEI. The CDR3 sequence is 15 residues long. The CDR3 DNA sequence: TGTGCCAGCAGTGAAGGCAGGGCGAACACCGGGGAGCTGTTTTTT. Translated, it gives CASSEGRANTGELFF.

This chain links TRBV13 with TRBJ2-5, with unresolved D. This CDR3 region has 13 residues. CDR1 and CDR2 (germline): PRHDT, FYEKMQ (reference sequence). V lost 4 bases and J lost 5, with 11 bases in between. In DNA form, the CDR3 reads TGTGCCAGCAGCTCCGACCAAGGGGAGACCCAGTACTTC. Its protein product is CASSSDQGETQYF.

The chain recombines TRBV5-6 with TRBJ2-7, with a weak D call TRBD1 (6 bases). The V end was cut by 4 bases, the J end by 5 bases, with 19 bases between. CDR1 SGHDT and CDR2 YYEEEE come from the germline V gene. The CDR3 extends over 15 amino acids. The CDR3 loop reads CASSLLATGMDEQYF. CDR3 sequence (DNA): TGTGCCAGCAGCCTGCTCGCTACAGGGATGGACGAGCAGTACTTC.

The V gene is TRBV28, the J gene TRBJ1-2; no clear D. V was cut by 6 bases and J by 0 bases, with 11 bases left in between. The germline V gene encodes CDR1 MDHEN and CDR2 SYDVKM. CDR3 length: 14 amino acids. The DNA for the CDR3 is TGTGCCAGCAGCTCTTGGACCACTAACTATGGCTACACCTTC. It codes for CASSSWTTNYGYTF.

The chain's CDR3 is CASSLDPPASGGSYEQYF. CDR3 in DNA: TGTGCCAGCAGCTTAGACCCCCCTGCTTCGGGGGGCTCCTACGAGCAGTACTTC. V is TRBV7-6 and J is TRBJ2-7; 7 bases agree with TRBD2. The CDR3 extends over 18 amino acids. Trimming cost V 1 base and J 0 bases; bases outside gene matches: 12. Germline assignment: CDR1 SGHVS and CDR2 FNYEAQ.

A single count supports this clone. The V and J genes are TRBV9 and TRBJ2-3; 8 bases align to TRBD2. The CDR3 contains 17 residues. With V trimmed by 3 bases and J by 6 bases, 15 bases remained unmatched. Germline CDR1 reads SGDLS; CDR2 reads YYNGEE. CDR3 protein: CASSDPAGDFGRDTQYF. In nucleotides, the CDR3 is TGTGCCAGCAGCGACCCAGCGGGGGACTTCGGTAGGGATACGCAGTATTTT.

The rearrangement joins TRBV7-3 to TRBJ2-5; 11 nucleotides align to TRBD2. Germline CDR1 SGHTA, CDR2 FQGTGA. The J segment lost 5 bases and the V segment lost 3 bases, leaving 5 bases of the junction unmatched. This CDR3 is 15 amino acids long. The CDR3 loop is CASSLSSGGAETQYF. The CDR3 DNA is TGTGCCAGCAGCTTGAGTAGCGGGGGGGCTGAGACCCAGTACTTC.

The chain carries TRBV27 and TRBJ2-7, with D unresolved. The CDR3 spans 14 residues. Germline-derived CDR1 and CDR2 are MNHEY and SMNVEV (reference sequence). V was trimmed by 3 bases and J by 2 bases, leaving 11 bases between them. CDR3 DNA sequence: TGTGCCAGCAGTTTGTCCATATTAACCTACGAGCAGTACTTC. Translated: CASSLSILTYEQYF.

V gene TRBV10-2 combines with J gene TRBJ2-1, with D hard to call. Trimming took off 8 bases at V and 0 bases at J, with 11 bases between the two ends. The CDR3 is 14 residues long. Per the germline V gene, CDR1 is WSHSY and CDR2 is SAAADI. For the CDR3, the DNA is TGCGCCAGCTTTGACTCCGGCTCCTACAATGAGCAGTTCTTC. Translated, it gives CASFDSGSYNEQFF.

The V gene is TRBV9, the J gene TRBJ2-7; 10 bases align to TRBD2. Germline V gene data show CDR1 as SGDLS and CDR2 as YYNGEE. J was trimmed by 6 bases and V by 4 bases; bases with no gene match: 7. The CDR3 runs 14 residues. The CDR3 spells CASSRAGGPREQYF. The CDR3 DNA reads TGTGCCAGCAGCAGAGCGGGAGGGCCGCGCGAGCAGTACTTC.

By its share, this clone is medium-sized. J is TRBJ2-6 and V is TRBV4-3; D ambiguous. CDR1 and CDR2 from the germline V gene are LGHNA and YSLEER. The CDR3 loop spans 16 amino acids. V dropped 0 bases and J dropped 0 bases, with 6 bases sitting between them. CDR3 region: CASSQDLFSGANVLTF. CDR3 DNA sequence: TGCGCCAGCAGCCAAGATCTGTTCTCTGGGGCCAACGTCCTGACTTTC.

The chain carries TRBV6-1 and TRBJ1-2, with D possibly being TRBD1 (5 bases). Trimming stripped 5 bases from V and 0 bases from J, with 10 bases between. The CDR3 runs 14 residues. Germline V gene sequence: CDR1 MNHNS, CDR2 SASEGT. CDR3 nucleotides: TGTGCCAGCAGTCCCGACAGAACTAACTATGGCTACACCTTC. Amino acid sequence: CASSPDRTNYGYTF.

The V and J genes are TRBV14 and TRBJ2-3; D gene uncertain. The CDR3 has 17 residues. V lost 0 bases to trimming and J lost 5 bases, with 18 bases between them. Germline loops: CDR1 SGHDN, CDR2 FVKESK. The CDR3 loop reads CASSQESVILLKDTQYF. Written as DNA, the CDR3 is TGTGCCAGCAGCCAAGAATCGGTTATACTGTTGAAAGATACGCAGTATTTT.

A few counts support this clone. The CDR3 loop reads CASSPFWDSYNEQFF. The CDR3, as DNA: TGTGCCAGCAGCCCATTCTGGGACTCGTACAATGAGCAGTTCTTC. The rearrangement links TRBV9 to TRBJ2-1; tentatively, D is TRBD2 (6 bases). V was clipped by 4 bases and J by 4 bases, with 15 bases between them. In germline, CDR1 is SGDLS, CDR2 YYNGEE. The CDR3 is 15 amino acids. Full variable domain (rest looked up from reference TRBV9 and TRBJ2-1): DSGVTQTPKHLITATGQRVTLRCSPRSGDLSVYWYQQSLDQGLQFLIQYYNGEERAKGNILERFSAQQFPDLHSELNLSSLELGDSALYFCASSPFWDSYNEQFFGPGTRLTVL.